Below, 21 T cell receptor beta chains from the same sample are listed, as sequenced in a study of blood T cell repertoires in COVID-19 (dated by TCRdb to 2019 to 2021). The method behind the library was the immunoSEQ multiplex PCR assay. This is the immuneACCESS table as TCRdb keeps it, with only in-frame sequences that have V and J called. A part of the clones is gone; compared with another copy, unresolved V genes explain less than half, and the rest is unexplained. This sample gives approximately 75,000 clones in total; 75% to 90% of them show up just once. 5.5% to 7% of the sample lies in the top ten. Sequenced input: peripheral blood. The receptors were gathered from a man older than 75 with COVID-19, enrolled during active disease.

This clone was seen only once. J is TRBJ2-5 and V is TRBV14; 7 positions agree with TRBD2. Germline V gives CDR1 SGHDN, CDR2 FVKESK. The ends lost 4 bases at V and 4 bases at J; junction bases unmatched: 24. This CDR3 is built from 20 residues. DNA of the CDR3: TGTGCCAGCAGCCCCGGGGGGAGCGGGTACCGCCAGCAGCCCGGAGAGACCCAGTACTTC. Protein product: CASSPGGSGYRQQPGETQYF.

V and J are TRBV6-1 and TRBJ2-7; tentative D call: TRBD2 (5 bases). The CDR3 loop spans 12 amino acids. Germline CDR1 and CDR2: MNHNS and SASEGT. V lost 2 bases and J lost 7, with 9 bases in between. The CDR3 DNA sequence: TGTGCCAGCAGTGAAACAAGAGGGGAGCAGTACTTC. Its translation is CASSETRGEQYF.

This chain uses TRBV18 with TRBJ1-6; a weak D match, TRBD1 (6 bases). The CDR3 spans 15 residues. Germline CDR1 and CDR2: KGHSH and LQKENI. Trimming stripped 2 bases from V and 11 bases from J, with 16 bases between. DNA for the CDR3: TGTGCCAGCTCACCATACAGGGCGGAGATGACACCCCTCCACTTT. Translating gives CASSPYRAEMTPLHF. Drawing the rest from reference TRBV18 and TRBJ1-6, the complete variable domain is NAGVMQNPRHLVRRRGQEARLRCSPMKGHSHVYWYRQLPEEGLKFMVYLQKENIIDESGMPKERFSAEFPKEGPSILRIQQVVRGDSAAYFCASSPYRAEMTPLHFGNGTRLTVT.

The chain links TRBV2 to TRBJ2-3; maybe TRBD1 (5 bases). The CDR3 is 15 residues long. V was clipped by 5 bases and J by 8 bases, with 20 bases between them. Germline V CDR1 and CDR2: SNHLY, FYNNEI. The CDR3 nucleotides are TGTGCCAGCAGTTCTCGGACGGCCCCTCAGGGTACGCAGTATTTT. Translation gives CASSSRTAPQGTQYF.

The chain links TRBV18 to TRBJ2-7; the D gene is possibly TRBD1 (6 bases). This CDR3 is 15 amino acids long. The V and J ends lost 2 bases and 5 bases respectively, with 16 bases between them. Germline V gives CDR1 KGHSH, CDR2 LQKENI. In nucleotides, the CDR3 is TGTGCCAGCTCACCAGGGGGCGCATCGTTGAACGAGCAGTACTTC. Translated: CASSPGGASLNEQYF.

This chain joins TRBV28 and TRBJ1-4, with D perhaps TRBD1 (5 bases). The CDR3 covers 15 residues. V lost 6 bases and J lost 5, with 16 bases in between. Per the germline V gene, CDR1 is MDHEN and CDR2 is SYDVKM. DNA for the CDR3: TGTGCCAGCAGCCCCCCGGGGGTCCTGAATGAAAAACTGTTTTTT. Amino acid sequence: CASSPPGVLNEKLFF.

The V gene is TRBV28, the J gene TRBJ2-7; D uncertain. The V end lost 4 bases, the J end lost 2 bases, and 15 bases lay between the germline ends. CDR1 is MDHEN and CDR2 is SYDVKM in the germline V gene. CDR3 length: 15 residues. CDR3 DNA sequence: TGTGCCAGCAGTTCCCCATCCGGCGGTACCTACGAGCAGTACTTC. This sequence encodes CASSSPSGGTYEQYF. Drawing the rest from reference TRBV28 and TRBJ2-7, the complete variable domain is DVKVTQSSRYLVKRTGEKVFLECVQDMDHENMFWYRQDPGLGLRLIYFSYDVKMKEKGDIPEGYSVSREKKERFSLILESASTNQTSMYLCASSSPSGGTYEQYFGPGTRLTVT.

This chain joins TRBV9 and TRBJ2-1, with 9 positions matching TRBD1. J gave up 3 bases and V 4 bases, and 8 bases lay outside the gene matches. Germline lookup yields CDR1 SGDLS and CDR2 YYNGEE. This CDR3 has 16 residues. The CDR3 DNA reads TGTGCCAGCAGCCCCCGTACAGGGGGCGACTACAATGAGCAGTTCTTC. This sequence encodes CASSPRTGGDYNEQFF.

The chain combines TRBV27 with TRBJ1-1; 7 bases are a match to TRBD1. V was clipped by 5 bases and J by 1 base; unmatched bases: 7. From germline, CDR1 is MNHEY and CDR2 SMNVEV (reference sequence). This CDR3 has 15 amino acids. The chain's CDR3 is CASSPGWDRNTEAFF. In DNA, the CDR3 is TGTGCCAGCAGTCCAGGATGGGACAGGAACACTGAAGCTTTCTTT.

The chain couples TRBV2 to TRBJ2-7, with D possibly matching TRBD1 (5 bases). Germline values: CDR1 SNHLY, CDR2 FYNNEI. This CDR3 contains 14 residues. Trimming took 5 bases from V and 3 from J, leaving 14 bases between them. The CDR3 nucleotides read TGTGCCAGCAGTTCCGAAGGGGTTGTCTACGAGCAGTACTTC. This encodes CASSSEGVVYEQYF. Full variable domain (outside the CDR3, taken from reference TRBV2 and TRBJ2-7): EPEVTQTPSHQVTQMGQEVILRCVPISNHLYFYWYRQILGQKVEFLVSFYNNEISEKSEIFDDQFSVERPDGSNFTLKIRSTKLEDSAMYFCASSSEGVVYEQYFGPGTRLTVT.

In nucleotides, the CDR3 is TGTGCCAGCTCACCCAGGGGAGTCCCCGATCAGCCCCAGCATTTT. It codes for CASSPRGVPDQPQHF. This chain connects TRBV18 to TRBJ1-5; possibly TRBD1 for D (6 bases). This CDR3 has 15 residues. Trimming took off 3 bases at V and 5 bases at J, with 14 bases between the two ends. CDR1 and CDR2 from the germline V gene are KGHSH and LQKENI.

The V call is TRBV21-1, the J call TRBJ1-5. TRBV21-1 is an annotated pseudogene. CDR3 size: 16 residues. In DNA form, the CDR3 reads TGTGCCAGCAGCAAAGATGGGGGGGTTAGCAATCAGCCCCAGCATTTT. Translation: CASSKDGGVSNQPQHF.

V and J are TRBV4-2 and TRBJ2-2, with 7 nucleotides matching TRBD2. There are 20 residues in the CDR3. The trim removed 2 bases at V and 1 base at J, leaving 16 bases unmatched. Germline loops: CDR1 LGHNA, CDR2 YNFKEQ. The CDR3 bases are TGTGCCAGCAGCCAATCTCCTCTACGGCGGGAGACTCGGAACACCGGGGAGCTGTTTTTT. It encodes CASSQSPLRRETRNTGELFF.

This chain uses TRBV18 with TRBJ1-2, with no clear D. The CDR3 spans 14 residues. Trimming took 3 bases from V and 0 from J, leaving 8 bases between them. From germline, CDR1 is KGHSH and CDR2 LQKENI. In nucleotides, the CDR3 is TGTGCCAGCTCACCCGTTATAGCTAACTATGGCTACACCTTC. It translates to CASSPVIANYGYTF.

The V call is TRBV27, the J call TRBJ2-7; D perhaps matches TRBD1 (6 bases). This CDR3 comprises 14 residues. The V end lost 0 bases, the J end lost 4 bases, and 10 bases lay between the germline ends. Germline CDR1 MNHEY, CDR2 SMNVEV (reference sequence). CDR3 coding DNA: TGTGCCAGCAGTTTATCGCTAACAGGGTACGAGCAGTACTTC. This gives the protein CASSLSLTGYEQYF.

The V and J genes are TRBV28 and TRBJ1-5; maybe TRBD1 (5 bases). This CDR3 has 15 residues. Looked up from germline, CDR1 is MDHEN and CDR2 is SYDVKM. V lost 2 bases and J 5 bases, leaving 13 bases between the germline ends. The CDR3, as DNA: TGTGCCAGCAGTTTAATAGGGGCCGCGGATCAGCCCCAGCATTTT. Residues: CASSLIGAADQPQHF.

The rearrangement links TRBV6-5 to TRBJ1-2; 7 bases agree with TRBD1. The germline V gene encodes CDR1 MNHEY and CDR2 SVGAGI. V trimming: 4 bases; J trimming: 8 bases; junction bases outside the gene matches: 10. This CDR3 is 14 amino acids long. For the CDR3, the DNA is TGTGCCAGCAGTTCCCCGACAGGGAAGGTGGGCTACACCTTC. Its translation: CASSSPTGKVGYTF.

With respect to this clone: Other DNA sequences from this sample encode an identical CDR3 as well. The CDR3 nucleotides are TGTGCCAGCAGTGAAACGGGTGATGGCTACACCTTC. This gives the protein CASSETGDGYTF. The rearrangement joins TRBV2 to TRBJ1-2; D unclear. Germline CDR1 reads SNHLY; CDR2 reads FYNNEI. V dropped 2 bases and J dropped 6 bases, with 7 bases sitting between them. CDR3 length: 12 amino acids.

The CDR3 bases are TGTGCCAGCAGCTTCAACGACTCTCCCTCGGAAGCTTTCTTT. Encoded protein: CASSFNDSPSEAFF. The V and J genes are TRBV3-1 (or the pseudogene TRBV3-2) and TRBJ1-1, with no clear D. Between the trimmed V and J ends, which lost 5 bases and 8 bases, there was a span of 18 bases. The germline gives CDR1 LGHDT, CDR2 YNNKEL (reference sequence). CDR3 length: 14 residues.

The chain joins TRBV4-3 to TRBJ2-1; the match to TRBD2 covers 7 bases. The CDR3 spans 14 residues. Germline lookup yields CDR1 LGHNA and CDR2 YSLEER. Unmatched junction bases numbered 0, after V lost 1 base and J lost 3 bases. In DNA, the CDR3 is TGCGCCAGCAGCCAAGGCGGGGGCTACAATGAGCAGTTCTTC. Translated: CASSQGGGYNEQFF.

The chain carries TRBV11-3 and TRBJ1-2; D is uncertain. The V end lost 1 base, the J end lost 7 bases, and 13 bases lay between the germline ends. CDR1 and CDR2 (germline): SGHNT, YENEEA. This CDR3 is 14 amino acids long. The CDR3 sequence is CASSLGVARGGYTF. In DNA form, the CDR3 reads TGTGCCAGCAGCTTAGGAGTAGCTCGCGGTGGCTACACCTTC.